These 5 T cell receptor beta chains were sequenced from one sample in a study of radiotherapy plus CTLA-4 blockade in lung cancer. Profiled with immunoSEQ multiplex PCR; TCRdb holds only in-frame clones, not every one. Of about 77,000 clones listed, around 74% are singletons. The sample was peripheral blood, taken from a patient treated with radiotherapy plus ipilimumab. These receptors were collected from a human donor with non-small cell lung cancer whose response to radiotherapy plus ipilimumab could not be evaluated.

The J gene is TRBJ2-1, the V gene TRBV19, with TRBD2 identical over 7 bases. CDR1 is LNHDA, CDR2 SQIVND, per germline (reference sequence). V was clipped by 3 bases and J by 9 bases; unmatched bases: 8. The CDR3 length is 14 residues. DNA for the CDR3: TGTGCCAGTAGTATTCGACTAGCAATCGGTGAGCAGTTCTTC. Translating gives CASSIRLAIGEQFF.

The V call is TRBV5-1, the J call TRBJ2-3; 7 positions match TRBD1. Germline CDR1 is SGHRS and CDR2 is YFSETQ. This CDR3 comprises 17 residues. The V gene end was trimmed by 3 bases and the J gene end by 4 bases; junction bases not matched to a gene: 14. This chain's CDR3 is CASSSRPPGQIPDTQYF. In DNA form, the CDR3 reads TGCGCCAGCAGCTCGCGCCCCCCGGGACAGATTCCAGATACGCAGTATTTT.

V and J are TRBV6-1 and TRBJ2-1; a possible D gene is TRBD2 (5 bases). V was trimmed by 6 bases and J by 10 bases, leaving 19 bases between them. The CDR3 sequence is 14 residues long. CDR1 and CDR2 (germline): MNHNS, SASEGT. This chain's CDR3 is CASRAGGGLREQFF. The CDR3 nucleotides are TGTGCCAGCAGGGCGGGCGGAGGACTCAGAGAGCAGTTCTTC.

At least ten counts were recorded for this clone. The CDR3 region has the DNA TGTGCCAGCTTGCGATCCGGGACAGGGGGCCAGAACACTGAAGCTTTCTTT. It encodes CASLRSGTGGQNTEAFF. The V gene is TRBV2, the J gene TRBJ1-1; 12 bases match TRBD1. Losses at the gene ends were 8 bases for V and 1 base for J; bases not matched to a gene: 11. This CDR3 contains 17 residues. CDR1 SNHLY and CDR2 FYNNEI come from the germline V gene.

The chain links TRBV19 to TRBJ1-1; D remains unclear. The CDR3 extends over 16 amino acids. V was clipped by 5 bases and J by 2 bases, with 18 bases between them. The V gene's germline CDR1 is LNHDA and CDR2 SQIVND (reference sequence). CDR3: CASSPFGWQPNTEAFF. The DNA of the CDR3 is TGTGCCAGTAGTCCGTTCGGGTGGCAGCCAAACACTGAAGCTTTCTTT.